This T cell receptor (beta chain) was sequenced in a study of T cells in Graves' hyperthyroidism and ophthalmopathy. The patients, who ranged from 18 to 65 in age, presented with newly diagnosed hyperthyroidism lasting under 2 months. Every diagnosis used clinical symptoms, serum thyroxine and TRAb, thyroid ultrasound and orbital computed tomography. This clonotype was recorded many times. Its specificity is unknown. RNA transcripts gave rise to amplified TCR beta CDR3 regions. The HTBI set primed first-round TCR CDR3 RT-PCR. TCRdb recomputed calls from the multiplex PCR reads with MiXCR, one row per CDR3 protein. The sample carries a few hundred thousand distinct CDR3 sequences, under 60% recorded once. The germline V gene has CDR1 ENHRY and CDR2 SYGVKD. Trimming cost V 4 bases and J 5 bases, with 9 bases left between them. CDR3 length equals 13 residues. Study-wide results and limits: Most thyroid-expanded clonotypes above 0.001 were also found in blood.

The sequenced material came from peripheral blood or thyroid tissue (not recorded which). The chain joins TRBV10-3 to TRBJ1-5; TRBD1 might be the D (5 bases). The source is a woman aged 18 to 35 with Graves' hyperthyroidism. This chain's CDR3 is CAISVQAYQPQHF. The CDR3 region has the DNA TGTGCCATCAGTGTACAGGCTTATCAGCCCCAGCATTTT.